What follows are 4 T cell receptor beta chains derived from one specimen sequenced in a study of T cell responses to AZD1222 COVID-19 vaccine. TCRdb keeps only in-frame clones here, not all; method: immunoSEQ multiplex PCR. The sample yields over 110,000 clones, 85% to 95% seen once. Specimen: peripheral blood, collected on day 0 of AZD1222 vaccination. These receptors were taken from an adult in good health.

In DNA, the CDR3 is TGTGCCAGCAGCCGGGGGACATCCAATGAGCAGTTCTTC. It translates to CASSRGTSNEQFF. The chain couples TRBV12-3 or TRBV12-4 to TRBJ2-1, with D perhaps being TRBD1 or TRBD2 (6 bases each). The germline V and J ends were trimmed by 6 bases and 6 bases, with 12 bases remaining between them. The CDR3 spans 13 residues.

The genes are TRBV12-3 or TRBV12-4 and TRBJ1-1; D not certain. There are 13 residues in the CDR3. V was pared by 3 bases and J by 3 bases, with 8 bases between. The CDR3 nucleotides read TGTGCCAGCAGTTTGAGCGGGGACACTGAAGCTTTCTTT. Translating it yields CASSLSGDTEAFF.

V and J are TRBV6-5 and TRBJ2-3; the match to TRBD2 covers 13 bases. This CDR3 is built from 14 residues. Germline V gene lookup returns CDR1 MNHEY and CDR2 SVGAGI. Trimming cost V 8 bases and J 4 bases; bases outside gene matches: 3. The CDR3 protein is CASRTSGSADTQYF. CDR3 in DNA: TGTGCCAGCCGGACTAGCGGGAGTGCAGATACGCAGTATTTT.

The genes are TRBV6-5 and TRBJ2-7; 9 bases agree with TRBD1. Germline CDR1 reads MNHEY; CDR2 reads SVGAGI. There are 15 residues in the CDR3. J gave up 3 bases and V 6 bases, and 9 bases lay outside the gene matches. The CDR3 DNA reads TGTGCCAGCAGCCGACAGGGGGGTAGCCTCTACGAGCAGTACTTC. It is translated as CASSRQGGSLYEQYF.